This T cell receptor beta chain originates from a study of blood T cell repertoires in COVID-19. As for the study in general: Samples representing acute and convalescent COVID-19 were sourced from the United States, Italy and Spain. The cDNA or gDNA used as material had been derived from T cells, B-cell-depleted T cells, or PBMCs.

Per germline, CDR1 SQVTM and CDR2 ANQGSEA. V shed 6 bases and J shed 6 bases, with 8 bases lying between them. The CDR3 spans 10 residues. Original data processing: Reference gene primer amplification yielded estimated nucleated cell counts. TCRdb keeps only in-frame clones here, not all; method: immunoSEQ multiplex PCR. The D gene and trimming were derived from the DNA, and the V and J assignments and clone size from that table. The sample carries 110,000 to 150,000 clones, just under 80% recorded once. The rearrangement uses TRBV29-1 and TRBJ1-2, with unresolved D. This TCR was recovered from a woman aged 55 to 70 with acute or convalescent COVID-19. Material: peripheral blood. The chain's CDR3 is CSVDGDGYTF. DNA for the CDR3: TGCAGCGTAGACGGGGATGGCTACACCTTC.